Following are 13 T cell receptor beta chains from one sample sequenced in a study of blood T cell repertoires in COVID-19. Assay used: immunoSEQ multiplex PCR; TCRdb lists only in-frame clones, some missing. The data show about 210,000 clones, with approximately 80% seen just once and roughly 12% held by the top ten. The sample consisted of peripheral blood. The receptors stem from a human donor in a cohort sampled during active COVID-19.

The genes are TRBV2 and TRBJ2-1; the D gene is possibly TRBD1 (5 bases). CDR3 size: 16 residues. Germline loops: CDR1 SNHLY, CDR2 FYNNEI. V was cut by 2 bases and J by 6 bases, with 17 bases left in between. The CDR3 bases are TGTGCCAGCAGTGAAAGGGGTCCTATCTTCGGCAATGAGCAGTTCTTC. Translating it yields CASSERGPIFGNEQFF.

This clone appeared a single time. Other DNA sequences in the same sample also yield this CDR3. The genes are TRBV5-1 and TRBJ2-2, with 7 bases fitting TRBD2. Germline CDR1 SGHRS, CDR2 YFSETQ. Trimming removed 2 bases from V and 1 base from J; junction bases left unmatched: 8. CDR3 length: 17 amino acids. The CDR3 bases are TGCGCCAGCAGCTTCCAAGGCCCTAGCGGGAACACCGGGGAGCTGTTTTTT. It yields the protein CASSFQGPSGNTGELFF. Full variable domain (outside the CDR3, taken from reference TRBV5-1 and TRBJ2-2): KAGVTQTPRYLIKTRGQQVTLSCSPISGHRSVSWYQQTPGQGLQFLFEYFSETQRNKGNFPGRFSGRQFSNSRSEMNVSTLELGDSALYLCASSFQGPSGNTGELFFGEGSRLTVL.

The chain uses TRBV28 and TRBJ1-5; D call uncertain. Trimming removed 4 bases from V and 4 bases from J, with 11 bases in between. The CDR3 has 14 residues. Germline assignment: CDR1 MDHEN and CDR2 SYDVKM. In DNA, the CDR3 is TGTGCCAGCAGTTACCCCCTGACAAATCAGCCCCAGCATTTT. Translation gives CASSYPLTNQPQHF.

The chain employs TRBV7-2 and TRBJ2-2, with 9 bases lining up with TRBD1. CDR1 is SGHTA and CDR2 is FQGNSA in the germline V gene. The CDR3 length is 18 residues. Losses at the gene ends were 4 bases for V and 4 bases for J; bases not matched to a gene: 13. The CDR3 loop reads CASSSTPPRTGATGELFF. The CDR3 nucleotides read TGTGCCAGCAGCTCTACACCTCCCCGGACAGGGGCCACCGGGGAGCTGTTTTTT.

The J gene is TRBJ2-3, the V gene TRBV4-1, with D tentatively TRBD2 (6 bases). The V and J ends lost 3 bases and 2 bases respectively, with 15 bases between them. CDR1 is MGHRA, CDR2 YSYEKL, per germline. CDR3 length: 16 residues. CDR3 bases: TGCGCCAGCAGCCACCCCCGGGACTCCTCCACAGATACGCAGTATTTT. This translates into CASSHPRDSSTDTQYF.

Only a few counts were recorded for this clone. The genes are TRBV19 and TRBJ2-3, with TRBD2 matching over 8 bases. The CDR3 is 16 amino acids. With 3 bases clipped from V and 4 bases from J, the junction kept 9 bases outside the gene matches. The germline CDR1 and CDR2 sequences are LNHDA and SQIVND (reference sequence). The CDR3: CASSMNGGRHPDTQYF. In nucleotides, the CDR3 is TGTGCCAGTAGTATGAACGGCGGGAGGCACCCAGATACGCAGTATTTT.

V gene TRBV4-3 combines with J gene TRBJ2-1, with 8 bases lining up with TRBD2. Trimming removed 0 bases from V and 7 bases from J; junction bases left unmatched: 8. Per the germline V gene, CDR1 is LGHNA and CDR2 is YSLEER. The CDR3 contains 16 residues. This CDR3 reads CASSQDRNRGGNEQFF. CDR3 bases: TGCGCCAGCAGCCAAGATAGGAATCGGGGGGGGAATGAGCAGTTCTTC.

The CDR3 DNA sequence: TGTGCCAGCAGCTTAAGGTGGGCCACTGAAGCTTTCTTT. Translation: CASSLRWATEAFF. The chain couples TRBV11-1 to TRBJ1-1; D remains unclear. The CDR3 consists of 13 residues. Germline CDR1 is SGHAT and CDR2 is FQDESV (reference sequence). Between the trimmed V and J ends, which lost 2 bases and 4 bases, there was a span of 8 bases.

The chain combines TRBV4-2 with TRBJ2-3, with 11 bases that match TRBD1. Germline V gives CDR1 LGHNA, CDR2 YNFKEQ. V lost 4 bases and J lost 6; bases outside the gene matches: 18. The CDR3 contains 19 residues. The CDR3 is CASSLQGGPGQGAGDTQYF. CDR3 DNA sequence: TGTGCCAGCAGCCTCCAGGGAGGCCCTGGACAGGGGGCCGGGGATACGCAGTATTTT.

The V gene is TRBV23-1, the J gene TRBJ2-7; 7 positions agree with TRBD1. TRBV23-1 is sorted into the ORF group, with uncertain function. CDR3 length equals 15 residues. With 9 bases clipped from V and 1 base from J, the junction kept 12 bases outside the gene matches. CDR3 protein: CASRTVGQVSYEQYF. The CDR3 nucleotides are TGCGCCAGTCGGACAGTAGGACAGGTTTCCTACGAGCAGTACTTC.

This chain's CDR3 is CASREGAGHYNEQFF. The CDR3 DNA reads as TGCGCCAGCAGGGAAGGAGCGGGGCATTACAATGAGCAGTTCTTC. This chain connects TRBV10-2 to TRBJ2-1; 7 bases agree with TRBD2. CDR1 and CDR2 from the germline V gene are WSHSY and SAAADI. The CDR3 runs 15 residues. V lost 6 bases, J lost 4 bases, and 9 bases stayed unmatched.

The chain couples TRBV5-1 to TRBJ2-2, with TRBD1 identical over 11 bases. CDR1 is SGHRS and CDR2 is YFSETQ in the germline V gene. V shed 2 bases, J shed 6 bases, and the junction held 3 bases outside the gene matches. CDR3 size: 15 residues. In DNA, the CDR3 is TGCGCCAGCAGCTTACGGGGACAGGGGGCCGGGGAGCTGTTTTTT. It codes for CASSLRGQGAGELFF.

This rearrangement joins TRBV18 to TRBJ2-3, with D tentatively TRBD1 (7 bases). This CDR3 has 15 residues. Germline-derived CDR1 and CDR2 are KGHSH and LQKENI. V was shortened by 5 bases and J by 0 bases, with 12 bases between the two germline ends. CDR3 nucleotides: TGTGCCAGCTCATTACAGGGGACTAGCACAGATACGCAGTATTTT. Protein product: CASSLQGTSTDTQYF.